This TCR beta chain is drawn from a study of naive and memory T cell subsets. CMV status came from CD4+ T cell IFNgamma after overnight CMV lysate stimulation of fresh PBMCs. Study-wide findings and caveats: Diversity fell and Gini index rose from naive through CM, EM, EMRA.

Germline V gene lookup returns CDR1 SGDLS and CDR2 YYNGEE. CDR3 length: 15 amino acids. Of note for this clonotype: Its antigen is as yet unknown. Germline and junction disagree at one end, which may indicate a read error.

An equimolar mix of two oligonucleotides served as the beta constant-region primer for TRBC1 and TRBC2. Four rounds of PCR amplified the ligated cDNA using nested alpha and beta constant-region primers plus SP2. A 12-nucleotide UMI and the SP2 primer were added to the cDNA 3' end by oligonucleotide ligation. One entry per CDR3 protein results from TCRdb running MiXCR on the UMI-ligation and nested PCR reads. The sample consists of roughly 130,000 distinct CDR3 sequences, 36% of them appearing once. This TCR was sampled from a human donor in good health. The chain combines TRBV9 with TRBJ1-2, with a possible D match to TRBD1 (5 bases). The sample was central memory CD4+ T cells from blood. CDR3 bases: TGTGCCAGCAGCTCACGACAGCCCAGACGGGATGGCCACACCTTC. It encodes CASSSRQPRRDGHTF.